This TCR beta chain was sequenced in a study of CD8 T cells in Susac syndrome. TCR beta sequences were obtained from blood CD8+ and CD4+ T cells. Negative isolation was applied to CD8+ and CD4+ T cells, and FACS enrichment was applied to TEMRA cells. Germline V lookup: CDR1 SGHDT, CDR2 YYEEEE. CDR3 length: 16 residues. V shed 0 bases, J shed 2 bases, and the junction held 5 bases outside the gene matches. Reverse transcription of roughly 0.45 to 1 ug RNA was performed with random hexamers. TCR beta CDR3 was amplified by immunoSEQ covering 54 Vbeta and 13 Jbeta. TCRdb recomputed calls from the immunoSEQ multiplex PCR reads with MiXCR, one row per CDR3 protein. The sample gives a few hundred thousand distinct CDR3 sequences, approximately 95% of which show up once; roughly 0.1% is in the top ten.

The material sequenced was CD4+ T cells from PBMCs. The receptor was derived from a human donor with multiple sclerosis. The V gene is TRBV5-6, the J gene TRBJ2-3, with TRBD2 matching over 8 bases. CDR3 nucleotide sequence: TGTGCCAGCAGCTTGGGGGTAGCGGGATCCACAGATACGCAGTATTTT. As protein: CASSLGVAGSTDTQYF.